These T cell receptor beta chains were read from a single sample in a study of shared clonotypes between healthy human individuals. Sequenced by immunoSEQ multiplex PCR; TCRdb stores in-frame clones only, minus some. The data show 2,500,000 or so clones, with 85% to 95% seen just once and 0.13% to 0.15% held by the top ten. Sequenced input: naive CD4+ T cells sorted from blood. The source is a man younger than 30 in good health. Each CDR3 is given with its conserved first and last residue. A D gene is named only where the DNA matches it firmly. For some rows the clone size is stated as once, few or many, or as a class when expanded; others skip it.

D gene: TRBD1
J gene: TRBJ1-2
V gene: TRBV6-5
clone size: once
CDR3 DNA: TGTGCCAGCAGCCTAACAGGGGGCTCTGAGGGCTACACCTTC
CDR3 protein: CASSLTGGSEGYTF

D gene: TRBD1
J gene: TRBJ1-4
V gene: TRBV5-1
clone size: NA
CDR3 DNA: TGCGCCAGCAGCTCGGGACAGGGAAGTTATGAAAAACTGTTTTTT
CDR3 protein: CASSSGQGSYEKLFF

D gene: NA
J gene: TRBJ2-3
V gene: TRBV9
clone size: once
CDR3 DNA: TGTGCCAGCAGCGTAGAGCAGGGAAATACGCAGTATTTT
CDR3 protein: CASSVEQGNTQYF

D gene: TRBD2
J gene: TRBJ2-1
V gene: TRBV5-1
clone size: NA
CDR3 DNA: TGCGCCAGCAGCTTGTCGACTAGCGGCTACAATGAGCAGTTCTTC
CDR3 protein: CASSLSTSGYNEQFF

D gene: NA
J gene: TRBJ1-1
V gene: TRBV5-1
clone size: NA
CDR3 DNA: TGCGCCAGCAGCTGGGTGGGCGCGAACACTGAAGCTTTCTTT
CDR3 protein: CASSWVGANTEAFF

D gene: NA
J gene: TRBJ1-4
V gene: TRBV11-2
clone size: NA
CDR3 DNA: TGTGCCAGCAGCTTAGTTCTTAATTCCGGGGGTAATGAAAAACTGTTTTTT
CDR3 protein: CASSLVLNSGGNEKLFF

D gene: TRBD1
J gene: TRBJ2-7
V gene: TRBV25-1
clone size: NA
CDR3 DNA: TGTGCCAGCAGTGAATATTATGAGACAGGGTCCTACGAGCAGTACTTC
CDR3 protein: CASSEYYETGSYEQYF

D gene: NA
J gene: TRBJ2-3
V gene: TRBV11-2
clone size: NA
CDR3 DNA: TGTGCCAGCAGCCCCCGACTAGAATACACAGATACGCAGTATTTT
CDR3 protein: CASSPRLEYTDTQYF

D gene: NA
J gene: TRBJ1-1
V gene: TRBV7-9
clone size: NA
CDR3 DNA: TGTGCCAGCAGGGAGACCAACTACGACGGTGAAGCTTTCTTT
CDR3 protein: CASRETNYDGEAFF

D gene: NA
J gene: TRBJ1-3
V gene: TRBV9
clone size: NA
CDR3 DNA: TGTGCCAGCAGCGTAGAGGAAGGGCGGTTTAAGGGAAACACCATATATTTT
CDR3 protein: CASSVEEGRFKGNTIYF

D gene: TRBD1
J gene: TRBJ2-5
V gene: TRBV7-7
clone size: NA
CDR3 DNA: TGTGCTAGCAGCTTTCGGACAGGGGACTCCCAGTACTTC
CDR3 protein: CASSFRTGDSQYF

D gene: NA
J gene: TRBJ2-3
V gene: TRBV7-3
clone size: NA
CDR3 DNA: TGTGCCAGCAGCTTGACCTGGGGGGACACAGATACGCAGTATTTT
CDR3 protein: CASSLTWGDTDTQYF

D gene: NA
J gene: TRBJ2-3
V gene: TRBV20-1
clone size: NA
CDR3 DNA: TGCAGTGCCGATGGCCGAGATACGCAGTATTTT
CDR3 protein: CSADGRDTQYF

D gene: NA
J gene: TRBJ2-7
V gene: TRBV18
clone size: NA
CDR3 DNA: TGTGCCAGCTCACCGGGCGGCATCAGGACCTACGAGCAGTACTTC
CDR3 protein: CASSPGGIRTYEQYF

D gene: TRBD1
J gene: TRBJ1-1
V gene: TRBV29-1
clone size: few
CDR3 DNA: TGCAGCGTGGCGACAGGGAGGGCCACTGAAGCTTTCTTT
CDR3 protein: CSVATGRATEAFF

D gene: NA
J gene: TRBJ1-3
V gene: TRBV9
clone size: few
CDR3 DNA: TGTGCCAGCAGCGTAACTGTCTCTGGAAACACCATATATTTT
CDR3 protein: CASSVTVSGNTIYF

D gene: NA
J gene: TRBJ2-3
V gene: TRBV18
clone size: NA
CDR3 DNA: TGTGCCAGCTCACCAGTCGCAGGAGATACGCAGTATTTT
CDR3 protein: CASSPVAGDTQYF

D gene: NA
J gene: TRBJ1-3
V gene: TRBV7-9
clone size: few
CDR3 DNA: TGTGCCAGCAGCTTAACGAACACCATATATTTT
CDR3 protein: CASSLTNTIYF

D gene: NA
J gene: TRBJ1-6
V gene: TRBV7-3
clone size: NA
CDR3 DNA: TGTGCCAGCAGCTTAATAGGGGGTGTCGGAAATTCACCCCTCCACTTT
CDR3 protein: CASSLIGGVGNSPLHF

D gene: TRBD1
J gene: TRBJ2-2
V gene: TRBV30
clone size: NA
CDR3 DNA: TGTGCCTGGAGCCAGGACAGGGGGGCCGACACCGGGGAGCTGTTTTTT
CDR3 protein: CAWSQDRGADTGELFF

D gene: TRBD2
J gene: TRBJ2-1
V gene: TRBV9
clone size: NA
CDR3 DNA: TGTGCCAGCAGCGTAGTGGGACTATACAATGAGCAGTTCTTC
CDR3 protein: CASSVVGLYNEQFF

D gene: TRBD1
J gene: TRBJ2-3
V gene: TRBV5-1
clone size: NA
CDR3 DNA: TGCGCCAGCAGCACCGGACAGGGAGGCTTGGGGGATACGCAGTATTTT
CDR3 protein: CASSTGQGGLGDTQYF

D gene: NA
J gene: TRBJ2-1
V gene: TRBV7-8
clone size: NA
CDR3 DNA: TGTGCCAGCAGCTTAGAAGGGGCAGGGCTCCCCAATGAGCAGTTCTTC
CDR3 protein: CASSLEGAGLPNEQFF

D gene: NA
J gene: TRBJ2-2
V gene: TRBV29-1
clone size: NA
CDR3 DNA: TGCAGCGTTAAGGGACGGACGAACACCGGGGAGCTGTTTTTT
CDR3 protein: CSVKGRTNTGELFF

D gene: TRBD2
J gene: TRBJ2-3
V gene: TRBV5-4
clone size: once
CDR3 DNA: TGTGCCAGCAGCGCCGGGACTAGCGGCCCTAACACAGATACGCAGTATTTT
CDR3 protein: CASSAGTSGPNTDTQYF

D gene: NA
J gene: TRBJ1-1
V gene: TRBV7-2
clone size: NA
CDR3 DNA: TGTGCCAGCAGCTTACTCAGGGCAGGGACGGGGAACACTGAAGCTTTCTTT
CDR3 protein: CASSLLRAGTGNTEAFF

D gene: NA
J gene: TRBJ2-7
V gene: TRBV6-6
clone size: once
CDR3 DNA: TGTGCCAGCAGTTACGAGACTAGCTACGAGCAGTACTTC
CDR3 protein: CASSYETSYEQYF

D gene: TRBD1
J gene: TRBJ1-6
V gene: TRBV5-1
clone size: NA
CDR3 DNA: TGCGCCAGCAGCTCCGGGACAGGGGATTTACCCCTCCACTTT
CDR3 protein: CASSSGTGDLPLHF

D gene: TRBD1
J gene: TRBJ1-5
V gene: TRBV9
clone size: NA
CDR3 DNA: TGTGCCAGCAGCGCCGGGGGGGACAGTTATAGCAATCAGCCCCAGCATTTT
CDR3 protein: CASSAGGDSYSNQPQHF

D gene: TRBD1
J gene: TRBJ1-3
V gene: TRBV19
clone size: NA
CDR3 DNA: TGTGCCAGTAGGACTACCGGACAGGGGGGAAACACCATATATTTT
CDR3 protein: CASRTTGQGGNTIYF

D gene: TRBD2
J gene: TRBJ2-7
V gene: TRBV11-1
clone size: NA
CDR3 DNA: TGTGCCAGCAGCTTAGCCACTAGCGGGAGCTCCTACGAGCAGTACTTC
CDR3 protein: CASSLATSGSSYEQYF

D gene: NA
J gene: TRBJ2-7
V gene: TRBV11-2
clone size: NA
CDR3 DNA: TGTGCCAGCAGCTTAGACAGGGTGAGCGAGCAGTACTTC
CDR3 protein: CASSLDRVSEQYF

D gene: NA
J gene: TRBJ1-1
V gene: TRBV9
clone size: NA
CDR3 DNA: TGTGCCAGCAGCGCTACAGGGTCCAGCACTGAAGCTTTCTTT
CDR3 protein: CASSATGSSTEAFF